The TCR beta chain under discussion was sequenced for a study of T-cell reconstitution after alpha-beta-depleted transplantation in children. A library of TCRbeta sequences, prepared with unique molecular identifiers, was generated. TCRdb re-called the PCR reads with MiXCR, one entry per CDR3 protein. The sample consists of 500,000 to 650,000 distinct CDR3 sequences, under 15% of them appearing once. The CDR3 spans 13 residues. The germline gives CDR1 SGHRS, CDR2 YFSETQ. With 7 bases removed from V and 0 bases from J, the gap between germline ends came to 8 bases. To note about this clonotype: Antigen: not known.

Study-level points and caveats: Some patients showed high day-60 TCRbeta diversity, which derived from surviving recipient T cells and thymic progenitors. T-cell numbers and diversity one year post-transplant derived largely from freshly generated T cells.

The V and J genes are TRBV5-1 and TRBJ2-4; D not certain. The sequencing here drew on PBMCs, mostly from graft donor cells, taken 360 days after TCRalphabeta/CD19-depleted stem cell transplant. The source is a male patient younger than 18 who had a stem cell transplant for acute myeloid leukemia, so the T cells may come from the graft donor. CDR3 in amino acids: CASPRLAKNIQYF. In DNA, the CDR3 is TGCGCCAGCCCCCGGTTAGCCAAAAACATTCAGTACTTC.